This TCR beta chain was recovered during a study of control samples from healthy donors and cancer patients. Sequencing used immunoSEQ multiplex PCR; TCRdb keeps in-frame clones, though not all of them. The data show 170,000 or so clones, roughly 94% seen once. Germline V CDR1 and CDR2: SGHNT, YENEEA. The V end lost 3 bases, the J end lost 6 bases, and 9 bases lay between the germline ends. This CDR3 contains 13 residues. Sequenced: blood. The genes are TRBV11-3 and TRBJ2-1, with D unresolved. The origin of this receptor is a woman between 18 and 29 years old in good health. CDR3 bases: TGTGCCAGCAGCTTTCTCAGCCTCAATGAGCAGTTCTTC. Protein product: CASSFLSLNEQFF.